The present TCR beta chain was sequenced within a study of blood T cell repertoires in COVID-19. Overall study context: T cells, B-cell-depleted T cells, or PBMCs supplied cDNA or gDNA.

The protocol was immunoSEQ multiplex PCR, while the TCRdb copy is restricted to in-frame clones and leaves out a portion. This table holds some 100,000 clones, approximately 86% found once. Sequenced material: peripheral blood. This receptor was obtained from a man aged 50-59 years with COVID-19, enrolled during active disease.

The CDR3 protein is CAISLRQGDFNEQFF. CDR3 nucleotides: TGTGCCATCAGTCTCAGACAGGGGGATTTTAATGAGCAGTTCTTC. V gene TRBV10-3 combines with J gene TRBJ2-1; TRBD1 agrees at 9 bases. V was clipped by 5 bases and J by 7 bases; unmatched bases: 9. Germline loops: CDR1 ENHRY, CDR2 SYGVKD. The CDR3 totals 15 residues.